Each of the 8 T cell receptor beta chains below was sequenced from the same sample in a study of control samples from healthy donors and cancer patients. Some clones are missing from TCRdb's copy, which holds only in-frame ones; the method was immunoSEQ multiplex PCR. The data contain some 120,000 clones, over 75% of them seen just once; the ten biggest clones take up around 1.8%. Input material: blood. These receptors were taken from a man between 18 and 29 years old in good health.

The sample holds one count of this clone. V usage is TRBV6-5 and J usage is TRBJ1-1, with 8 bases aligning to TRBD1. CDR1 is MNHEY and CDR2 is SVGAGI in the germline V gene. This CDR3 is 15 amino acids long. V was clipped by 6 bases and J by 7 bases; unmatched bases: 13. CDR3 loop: CASSAQNRGYGEAFF. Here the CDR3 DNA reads TGTGCCAGCAGCGCACAAAACAGGGGGTATGGTGAAGCTTTCTTT.

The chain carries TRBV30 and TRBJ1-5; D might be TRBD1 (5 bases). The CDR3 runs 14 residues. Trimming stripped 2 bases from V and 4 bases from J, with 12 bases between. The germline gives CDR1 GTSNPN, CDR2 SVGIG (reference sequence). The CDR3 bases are TGTGCCTGGAGTTGGGCAGGGCCTAATCAGCCCCAGCATTTT. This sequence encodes CAWSWAGPNQPQHF.

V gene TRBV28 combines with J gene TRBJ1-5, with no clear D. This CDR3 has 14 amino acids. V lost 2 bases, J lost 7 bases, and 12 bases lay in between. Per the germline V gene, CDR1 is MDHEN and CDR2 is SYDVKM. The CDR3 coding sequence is TGTGCCAGCAGTTTAGGGCGGTCTTGGCAGCCCCAGCATTTT. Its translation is CASSLGRSWQPQHF.

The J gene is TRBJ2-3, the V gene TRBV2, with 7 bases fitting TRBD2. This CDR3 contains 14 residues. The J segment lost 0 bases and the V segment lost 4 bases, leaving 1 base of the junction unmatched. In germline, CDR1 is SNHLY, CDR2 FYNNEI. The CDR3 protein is CASSVGGSTDTQYF. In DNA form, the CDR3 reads TGTGCCAGCAGTGTCGGGGGGAGCACAGATACGCAGTATTTT.

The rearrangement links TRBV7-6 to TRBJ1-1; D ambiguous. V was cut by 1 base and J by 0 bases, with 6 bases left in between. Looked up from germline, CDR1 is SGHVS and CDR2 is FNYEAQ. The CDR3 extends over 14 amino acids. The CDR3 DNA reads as TGTGCCAGCAGCTTAGGAGGCATGAACACTGAAGCTTTCTTT. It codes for CASSLGGMNTEAFF.

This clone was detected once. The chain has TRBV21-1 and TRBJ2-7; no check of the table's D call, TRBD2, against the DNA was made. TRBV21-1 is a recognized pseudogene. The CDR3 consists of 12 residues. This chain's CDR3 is CASSKEETSEYF. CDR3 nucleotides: TGTGCCAGCAGCAAAGAAGAGACTAGCGAGTACTTC.

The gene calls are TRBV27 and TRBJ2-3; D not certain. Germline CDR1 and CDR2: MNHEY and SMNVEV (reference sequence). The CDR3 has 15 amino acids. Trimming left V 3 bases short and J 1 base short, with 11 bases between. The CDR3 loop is CASSFVGERTDTQYF. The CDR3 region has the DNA TGTGCCAGCAGTTTTGTTGGGGAACGCACAGATACGCAGTATTTT.

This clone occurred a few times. The CDR3 region is CASSPRPGPTSGISEQFF. Written as DNA, the CDR3 is TGCGCCAGCAGCCCGAGGCCCGGTCCGACTAGCGGGATAAGTGAGCAGTTCTTC. The chain employs TRBV5-1 and TRBJ2-1, with 11 nucleotides matching TRBD2. V gave up 4 bases and J gave up 9 bases; unmatched junction bases: 18. Germline CDR1 SGHRS, CDR2 YFSETQ. The CDR3 consists of 18 residues.